This TCR beta chain was identified in a study of technical replicates of blood from a few donors. The CDR3 is made up of 13 amino acids. The germline V and J ends were trimmed by 3 bases and 5 bases, with 14 bases remaining between them. Germline CDR1 GTSNPN, CDR2 SVGIG (reference sequence). Sequencing was performed with immunoSEQ multiplex PCR; in TCRdb, only in-frame clones are kept and a portion is missing. This repertoire shows 65,000 to 80,000 clones, 95% to 97% found once; its top ten account for about 0.26%. The chain employs TRBV30 and TRBJ2-7; no clear D. This receptor was identified in a human donor in good health. The sample comprised T cells isolated from PBMCs. The CDR3 loop is CAWSSINPHEQYF. The CDR3 DNA is TGTGCCTGGAGCAGTATTAACCCCCACGAGCAGTACTTC.